This T cell receptor (beta chain) emerged from a study of blood T cells in healthy people across ages. Germline V gene sequence: CDR1 SEHNR, CDR2 FQNEAQ (reference sequence). The CDR3 spans 15 residues. The V segment lost 5 bases and the J segment 3 bases; nucleotides outside the gene matches: 5. Next came a second PCR, run for about 7 to 11 cycles, which used a sample-barcoded 5' primer along with a J-beta primer mix. TCRdb reprocessed the 5' RACE reads via MiXCR and lists one record per CDR3 protein. Of about 1.5 million distinct CDR3 sequences detected, roughly 45% appear once; the ten largest clones hold approximately 7.9%.

Sequenced sample: blood. The sequence was obtained from a woman aged 18-30 years in good health. V gene TRBV7-9 combines with J gene TRBJ2-2; 8 positions match TRBD1. In nucleotides, the CDR3 is TGTGCCAGCAGCCCAGGGACAGGATACACCGGGGAGCTGTTTTTT. Translation gives CASSPGTGYTGELFF.